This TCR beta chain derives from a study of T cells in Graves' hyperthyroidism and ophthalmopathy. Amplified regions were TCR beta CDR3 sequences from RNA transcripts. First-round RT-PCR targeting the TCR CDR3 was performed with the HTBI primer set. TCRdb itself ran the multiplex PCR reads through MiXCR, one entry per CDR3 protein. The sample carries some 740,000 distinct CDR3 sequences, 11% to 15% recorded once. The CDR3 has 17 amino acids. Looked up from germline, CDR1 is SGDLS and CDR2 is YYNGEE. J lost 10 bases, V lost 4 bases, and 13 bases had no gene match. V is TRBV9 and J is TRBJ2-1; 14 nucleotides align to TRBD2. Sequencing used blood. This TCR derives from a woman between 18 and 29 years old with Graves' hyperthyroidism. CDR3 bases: TGTGCCAGCAGCCCTCTACAGGGACTAGCGGGAGCTGGGGAGCAGTTCTTC. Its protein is CASSPLQGLAGAGEQFF.